This T cell receptor (beta chain) is from a study of T cell responses to AZD1222 COVID-19 vaccine. Produced via immunoSEQ multiplex PCR; TCRdb's table is partial and in-frame only. The sample has about 130,000 clones; about nine tenths are singletons. This CDR3 spans 13 amino acids. Germline CDR1 reads KGHDR; CDR2 reads SFDVKD. Trimming cost V 9 bases and J 0 bases, with 10 bases left between them. Here the sequenced sample was peripheral blood, taken on day 0 of AZD1222 vaccination. The chain employs TRBV24-1 and TRBJ1-2; possibly TRBD1 for D (6 bases). This receptor was obtained from an adult in good health. The CDR3, as DNA: TGTGCCACCCGGGACACCACTAACTATGGCTACACCTTC. This codes for CATRDTTNYGYTF.